The 18 T cell receptor beta chains presented below share a single source sample, sequenced in a study of OX40 agonist ivuxolimab in advanced cancers. TCRdb's table, derived via immunoSEQ multiplex PCR, lists solely in-frame clones and lacks some. The data hold about 150,000 clones, with approximately 90% observed a single time. Sequences were derived from CD4+ or CD8+ T cells sorted from blood, sampled in a trial of the OX40 agonist ivuxolimab. The receptors stem from an adult with an advanced solid tumor such as melanoma, head and neck, liver or kidney cancer.

The chain couples TRBV7-3 to TRBJ2-1; D may be TRBD1 (6 bases). The CDR3 covers 15 residues. V dropped 4 bases and J dropped 6 bases, with 16 bases sitting between them. Germline CDR1 SGHTA, CDR2 FQGTGA. The CDR3 loop is CASSSRGPLGNEQFF. The CDR3 nucleotides are TGTGCCAGCAGCTCCAGGGGACCCTTGGGCAATGAGCAGTTCTTC.

The V call is TRBV4-2, the J call TRBJ1-6, with D unclear. Per the germline V gene, CDR1 is LGHNA and CDR2 is YNFKEQ. Trimming removed 2 bases at V and 5 bases at J, with 4 bases between. The CDR3 contains 13 residues. The CDR3 DNA reads as TGTGCCAGCAGCCAACAGGATAATTCACCCCTCCACTTT. It specifies CASSQQDNSPLHF.

This clone has just a few counts. J is TRBJ2-1 and V is TRBV27; 9 positions agree with TRBD2. CDR1 is MNHEY and CDR2 is SMNVEV in the germline V gene (reference sequence). V was clipped by 6 bases and J by 6 bases; unmatched bases: 15. The CDR3 has 17 residues. CDR3 amino acids: CASRGAGGIGRGNEQFF. CDR3 nucleotides: TGTGCCAGCAGAGGAGCGGGAGGCATAGGTCGAGGCAATGAGCAGTTCTTC.

The chain uses TRBV4-3 and TRBJ2-2; D might be TRBD2 (5 bases). V was trimmed by 6 bases and J by 0 bases, leaving 11 bases between them. The CDR3 has 15 amino acids. In germline, CDR1 is LGHNA, CDR2 YSLEER. The CDR3 is CASRWGSANTGELFF. In nucleotides, the CDR3 is TGCGCCAGCAGGTGGGGTAGCGCGAACACCGGGGAGCTGTTTTTT.

The chain employs TRBV19 and TRBJ2-5; D is perhaps TRBD1 or TRBD2 (5 bases each). The J call may be mistaken, given a closer DNA end match to TRBJ2-7. The germline CDR1 and CDR2 sequences are LNHDA and SQIVND (reference sequence). CDR3 length: 14 amino acids. CDR3 loop: CASSRDLNSYEQYF. CDR3 DNA: TGTGCCAGTAGTAGGGACCTCAACTCCTACGAGCAGTACTTC.

The chain employs TRBV18 and TRBJ2-1; 7 bases map to TRBD2. V shed 3 bases, J shed 4 bases, and the junction held 6 bases outside the gene matches. This CDR3 comprises 15 residues. Germline V gene data show CDR1 as KGHSH and CDR2 as LQKENI. The CDR3 loop is CASSPGGRKYNEQFF. As DNA, the CDR3 is TGTGCCAGCTCACCGGGCGGGAGAAAGTACAATGAGCAGTTCTTC.

The chain links TRBV29-1 to TRBJ1-3, with 7 bases matching TRBD1. The CDR3 extends over 13 amino acids. Germline V gives CDR1 SQVTM, CDR2 ANQGSEA. J lost 6 bases, V lost 4 bases, and 6 bases had no gene match. The CDR3 spells CSVVWDSANTIYF. The DNA for the CDR3 is TGCAGCGTTGTTTGGGACAGTGCAAACACCATATATTTT.

CDR3 DNA: TGTGCCAGCAGCTTATTTACCTCTTTTTCGACCTACAATGAGCAGTTCTTC. Residues: CASSLFTSFSTYNEQFF. The chain has TRBV7-2 and TRBJ2-1; no reliable D call. The CDR3 totals 17 residues. V lost 2 bases and J lost 2, with 16 bases in between. Germline-derived CDR1 and CDR2 are SGHTA and FQGNSA.

V and J are TRBV5-1 and TRBJ2-1, with 9 bases fitting TRBD2. This CDR3 comprises 15 residues. V lost 3 bases to trimming and J lost 6 bases; unmatched junction nucleotides: 7. Germline V lookup: CDR1 SGHRS, CDR2 YFSETQ. CDR3: CASSYLAGAGNEQFF. CDR3 sequence (DNA): TGCGCCAGCAGCTACTTAGCGGGAGCCGGCAATGAGCAGTTCTTC.

V gene TRBV6-4 combines with J gene TRBJ1-2, with a tentative D call TRBD1 (6 bases). Germline assignment: CDR1 MRHNA and CDR2 SNTAGT. The CDR3 spans 15 residues. V was trimmed by 7 bases and J by 0 bases, leaving 15 bases between them. In DNA form, the CDR3 reads TGTGCCAGCAAAGCATCAGGGGCAGCTAACTATGGCTACACCTTC. It is translated as CASKASGAANYGYTF.

This clone was counted between two and nine times. The chain recombines TRBV6-5 with TRBJ1-3, with D perhaps matching TRBD1 (5 bases). CDR1 is MNHEY and CDR2 is SVGAGI in the germline V gene. V gave up 4 bases and J gave up 2 bases, with 9 bases separating them. The CDR3 runs 14 residues. CDR3: CASSSPGTGNTIYF. Here the CDR3 DNA reads TGTGCCAGCAGTTCACCAGGGACTGGAAACACCATATATTTT.

The chain recombines TRBV9 with TRBJ2-5; weak D call: TRBD2 (6 bases). Germline lookup yields CDR1 SGDLS and CDR2 YYNGEE. This CDR3 has 16 residues. V was clipped by 0 bases and J by 5 bases, with 17 bases between them. CDR3 sequence (DNA): TGTGCCAGCAGCGTAGGGGGTAGCGGAGGGTGGGAGACCCAGTACTTC. Translation gives CASSVGGSGGWETQYF.

This chain connects TRBV19 to TRBJ2-5; 11 bases match TRBD1. Looked up from germline, CDR1 is LNHDA and CDR2 is SQIVND (reference sequence). Trimming took 8 bases from V and 1 from J; bases not matched to a gene: 3. CDR3 length: 14 residues. The CDR3: CASAGTGGQETQYF. Written as DNA, the CDR3 is TGTGCCAGTGCCGGGACAGGGGGCCAAGAGACCCAGTACTTC.

Note on this clone: At one end the junction does not follow the germline gene, possibly because of a read error. The chain joins TRBV28 to TRBJ2-7, with 10 nucleotides matching TRBD2. The CDR3 consists of 14 residues. CDR1 and CDR2 from the germline V gene are MDHEN and SYDVKM. CDR3 residues: CASSLAESGREPLF. CDR3 nucleotide sequence: TGTGCCAGCAGCTTAGCCGAAAGCGGGAGGGAACCCCTCTTC.

The chain has TRBV7-2 and TRBJ1-5; D perhaps matches TRBD1 (5 bases). This CDR3 has 14 residues. V was pared by 5 bases and J by 4 bases, with 12 bases between. CDR1 SGHTA and CDR2 FQGNSA come from the germline V gene. CDR3 nucleotide sequence: TGTGCCAGCAGCCTATCGGGACGGAATCAGCCCCAGCATTTT. It translates to CASSLSGRNQPQHF. The variable domain in full, with the rest retrieved from reference TRBV7-2 and TRBJ1-5, is GAGVSQSPSNKVTEKGKDVELRCDPISGHTALYWYRQSLGQGLEFLIYFQGNSAPDKSGLPSDRFSAERTGGSVSTLTIQRTQQEDSAVYLCASSLSGRNQPQHFGDGTRLSIL.

The chain employs TRBV9 and TRBJ2-1; 7 nucleotides agree with TRBD1. CDR1 and CDR2 from the germline V gene are SGDLS and YYNGEE. The CDR3 runs to 14 residues. With 4 bases clipped from V and 5 bases from J, the junction kept 6 bases outside the gene matches. This CDR3 reads CASSPPGQHNEQFF. CDR3 sequence (DNA): TGTGCCAGCAGCCCCCCGGGACAGCACAATGAGCAGTTCTTC.

This chain connects TRBV7-2 to TRBJ2-7; perhaps TRBD2 as D (6 bases). The CDR3 length is 14 residues. With 3 bases removed from V and 3 bases from J, the gap between germline ends came to 12 bases. In germline, CDR1 is SGHTA, CDR2 FQGNSA. CDR3 DNA sequence: TGTGCCAGCAGCTTGGACCCCGGGGGCTACGAGCAGTACTTC. Protein: CASSLDPGGYEQYF.

This chain's CDR3 is CSVGPSGTSGTDTQYF. The CDR3 DNA is TGCAGCGTTGGCCCTTCGGGGACTAGCGGAACAGATACGCAGTATTTT. This rearrangement joins TRBV29-1 to TRBJ2-3, with 11 nucleotides matching TRBD2. Germline CDR1 SQVTM, CDR2 ANQGSEA. This CDR3 contains 16 residues. J gave up 3 bases and V 4 bases, and 9 bases lay outside the gene matches.